The T cell receptor (beta chain) described here comes from a study of human T cells and chemical hapten exposure. Study-wide points: Versus controls, expanded TCRs had significantly more large CDR3 similarity clusters.

TCRdb independently ran MiXCR on the RACE reads; one entry per CDR3 protein. The sample has tens of thousands of distinct CDR3 sequences; about 9.6% are singletons. Trimming removed 0 bases from V and 0 bases from J, with 16 bases in between. The CDR3 totals 18 residues. CDR1 is SGHTA, CDR2 FQGNSA, per germline. Time point indicated: patch test 2, 6 weeks after DPC sensitization. The treatment was: therapeutic diphenylcyclopropenone sensitization with weekly scalp DPC. The total RNA was obtained from whole blood that was not fractionated. Venepuncture was done earlier than the placement of each patch test. This clonotype was picked up many times. The antigen remains undetermined.

The chain uses TRBV7-2 and TRBJ2-3; weak D call: TRBD2 (6 bases). The specimen comprised whole blood, sampled in connection with sensitization to the hapten diphenylcyclopropenone (DPC). This TCR came from a woman in her thirties with alopecia areata. Some clones in this sample may be carry-over from other donors' samples. For the CDR3, the DNA is TGTGCCAGCAGCTTAGCTCGGGCGGGGAACCCTAGCACAGATACGCAGTATTTT. This gives the protein CASSLARAGNPSTDTQYF.